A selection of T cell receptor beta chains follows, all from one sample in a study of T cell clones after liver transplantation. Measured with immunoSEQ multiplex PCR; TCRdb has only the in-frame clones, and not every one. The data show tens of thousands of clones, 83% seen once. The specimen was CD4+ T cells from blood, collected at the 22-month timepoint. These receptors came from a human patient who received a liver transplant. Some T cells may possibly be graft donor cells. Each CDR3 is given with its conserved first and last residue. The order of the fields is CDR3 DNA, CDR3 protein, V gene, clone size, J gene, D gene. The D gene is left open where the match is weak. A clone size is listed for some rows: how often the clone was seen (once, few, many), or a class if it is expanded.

cdr3_nt: TGTGCCTGGGGGATGGGGCAGGGCAGTGAGCAGTTCTTC
cdr3_aa: CAWGMGQGSEQFF
v_call: TRBV30
clone_size: NA
j_call: TRBJ2-1
d_call: NA

cdr3_nt: TGCGCCAGCAGCCAAGATTCAACCGTTAATAAGCAGTTCTTC
cdr3_aa: CASSQDSTVNKQFF
v_call: TRBV4-3
clone_size: NA
j_call: TRBJ2-1
d_call: NA

cdr3_nt: TGTGCCAGCAGCCCGGATTTAGCGGGGGGAGCCTACGAGCAGTACTTC
cdr3_aa: CASSPDLAGGAYEQYF
v_call: TRBV7-2
clone_size: NA
j_call: TRBJ2-7
d_call: TRBD2

cdr3_nt: TGTGCCAGCTCACCACCAAACAGGGGTTCACCCGAGCAGTACTTC
cdr3_aa: CASSPPNRGSPEQYF
v_call: TRBV18
clone_size: NA
j_call: TRBJ2-7
d_call: TRBD1

cdr3_nt: TGTGCCAGCAGCTTAGAAGGTAACCTAGGTGGTTACGAGCAGTACTTC
cdr3_aa: CASSLEGNLGGYEQYF
v_call: TRBV11-2
clone_size: NA
j_call: TRBJ2-7
d_call: NA

cdr3_nt: TGTGCCAGCAGCTTAAGTGGCAGCTATGGCTACACCTTC
cdr3_aa: CASSLSGSYGYTF
v_call: TRBV11-2
clone_size: few
j_call: TRBJ1-2
d_call: NA

cdr3_nt: TGCGCCAGCAGGGGACTAGAGAGCACAGATACGCAGTATTTT
cdr3_aa: CASRGLESTDTQYF
v_call: TRBV5-1
clone_size: NA
j_call: TRBJ2-3
d_call: TRBD2

cdr3_nt: TGTGCCAGCAGTTCCACTAGCGGGGCTGACGGGGAGCTGTTTTTT
cdr3_aa: CASSSTSGADGELFF
v_call: TRBV25-1
clone_size: NA
j_call: TRBJ2-2
d_call: TRBD2

cdr3_nt: TGCGCCAGCAGCTTGAGGCTAGCGGGAGCGTACAATGAGCAGTTCTTC
cdr3_aa: CASSLRLAGAYNEQFF
v_call: TRBV5-1
clone_size: NA
j_call: TRBJ2-1
d_call: TRBD2

cdr3_nt: TGTGCCAGTAGCTACCGGACTAGCGGGACCTACGAGCAGTACTTC
cdr3_aa: CASSYRTSGTYEQYF
v_call: TRBV19
clone_size: NA
j_call: TRBJ2-7
d_call: TRBD2

cdr3_nt: TGTGCCAGCAGCACCGACCTAGCGGCTCAATACGAGCAGTACTTC
cdr3_aa: CASSTDLAAQYEQYF
v_call: TRBV7-2
clone_size: NA
j_call: TRBJ2-7
d_call: TRBD2

cdr3_nt: TGCAGCGTTTTAAGACACCCAACTAATGAAAAACTGTTTTTT
cdr3_aa: CSVLRHPTNEKLFF
v_call: TRBV29-1
clone_size: NA
j_call: TRBJ1-4
d_call: NA

cdr3_nt: TGTGCCAGCAGCTTAGCCGGGGGGCTAGGCAATCAGCCCCAGCATTTT
cdr3_aa: CASSLAGGLGNQPQHF
v_call: TRBV7-2
clone_size: NA
j_call: TRBJ1-5
d_call: NA

cdr3_nt: TGCGCCAGCAGCCAAGAGGGGCAGGGCCTAGCCAAAAACATTCAGTACTTC
cdr3_aa: CASSQEGQGLAKNIQYF
v_call: TRBV4-3
clone_size: NA
j_call: TRBJ2-4
d_call: NA

cdr3_nt: TGTGCCAGCAGCCCCCAGCGGGTCTCCTACGAGCAGTACTTC
cdr3_aa: CASSPQRVSYEQYF
v_call: TRBV11-2
clone_size: NA
j_call: TRBJ2-7
d_call: NA

cdr3_nt: TGTGCCTGGAGTGAAGTCAGGGGGGACTATGGCTACACCTTC
cdr3_aa: CAWSEVRGDYGYTF
v_call: TRBV30
clone_size: NA
j_call: TRBJ1-2
d_call: TRBD1

cdr3_nt: TGTGCCAGCAGCCAAAGGGCCAATAGCGGGAGAAGGTTTGAGCAGTTCTTC
cdr3_aa: CASSQRANSGRRFEQFF
v_call: TRBV14
clone_size: NA
j_call: TRBJ2-1
d_call: TRBD2

cdr3_nt: TGTGCCAGCCGAACAGGGGGCCCCTACAATGAGCAGTTCTTC
cdr3_aa: CASRTGGPYNEQFF
v_call: TRBV28
clone_size: NA
j_call: TRBJ2-1
d_call: TRBD1

cdr3_nt: TGCGCCAGCAGCTTGGTAGCAGGTGGACAAGATACGCAGTATTTT
cdr3_aa: CASSLVAGGQDTQYF
v_call: TRBV5-1
clone_size: NA
j_call: TRBJ2-3
d_call: NA

cdr3_nt: TGTGCCAGCACCCGAGGGGGGGGAAGTAACTATGGCTACACCTTC
cdr3_aa: CASTRGGGSNYGYTF
v_call: TRBV28
clone_size: NA
j_call: TRBJ1-2
d_call: NA

cdr3_nt: TGTGCCAGCAGCCCTGGACAGGGAGTAAACTATGGCTACACCTTC
cdr3_aa: CASSPGQGVNYGYTF
v_call: TRBV7-2
clone_size: NA
j_call: TRBJ1-2
d_call: TRBD1

cdr3_nt: TGTGCCAGCAGCTTCGGGACTCGCACCTACGAGCAGTACTTC
cdr3_aa: CASSFGTRTYEQYF
v_call: TRBV7-2
clone_size: once
j_call: TRBJ2-7
d_call: NA